The T cell receptor (beta chain) described here comes from a study of control samples from healthy donors and cancer patients. TCRdb keeps only in-frame clones here, not all; method: immunoSEQ multiplex PCR. The profile shows around 110,000 clones, over 90% of them singletons. CDR3 length: 14 residues. The V end was cut by 5 bases, the J end by 0 bases, with 8 bases between. Germline CDR1 SGHRS, CDR2 YFSETQ. The sequence was collected from a man aged 30 to 45 in good health. Sequenced material: blood. This rearrangement joins TRBV5-1 to TRBJ2-2; the D gene is possibly TRBD2 (6 bases). CDR3 in DNA: TGCGCCAGCAGGGGACTGCCGAACACCGGGGAGCTGTTTTTT. Its protein is CASRGLPNTGELFF.